This note documents a single T cell receptor (beta chain) sequence. Its target is not known. This sample was taken from a study of T-cell memory formation after mild COVID-19. As for the study in general: Each donor largely had its own TCR clusters. General study points: Day 15 to 85 contracting clones showed balanced CD4/CD8; later expanders leaned CD4+. The study found contracting CD4+ clones mainly in CM and EM and contracting CD8+ clones in EMRA. Pre-infection memory showed some responding clones, and this suggested that cross-reactive memory joined.

The CDR3 has 17 amino acids. Germline V lookup: CDR1 MNHEY, CDR2 SVGEGT. The J segment lost 5 bases and the V segment lost 2 bases, leaving 15 bases of the junction unmatched. TCRdb processed the 5' RACE reads anew with MiXCR; each CDR3 protein has one entry. Among around 340,000 distinct CDR3 sequences listed, approximately 21% were seen once. The TCR sequence derives from an adult woman who had mild COVID-19 (a few samples of this study predate the infection). Cell type and time point are not known. The rearrangement uses TRBV6-2 or TRBV6-3 and TRBJ2-7, with 7 bases aligning to TRBD1. Source material: PBMCs or a T cell subset sorted from them (not recorded which). DNA of the CDR3: TGTGCCAGCAGTTACCCACCCTTCGGCCCCGGACAGGACGAGCAGTACTTC. It yields the protein CASSYPPFGPGQDEQYF.